This T cell receptor (beta chain) was recovered during a study of cytomegalovirus exposure and HLA in healthy donors. About this clone itself: The antigen is unknown.

Study outcomes and limitations: Analyzed later, association rates of TCRs varied across HLA loci, with DRB1 most and HLA-C fewest.

PCR primers comprised 60 Vbeta and 13 Jbeta primers. TCRdb keeps only in-frame clones here, not all; method: immunoSEQ multiplex PCR. In the table there are 150,000 to 250,000 clones, 79% of which are singletons. V lost 5 bases and J lost 2, with 16 bases in between. The germline V gene encodes CDR1 LGHNT and CDR2 FRNRAP. The length of the CDR3 is 16 residues. Input material: PBMCs. The sequence came from a girl between 5 and 17 years old in good health and CMV-seropositive. This sequence joins TRBV12-5 and TRBJ1-3; D perhaps matches TRBD1 (5 bases). The CDR3 DNA sequence: TGTGCTAGTGGTATAACCCACGTAGGGGCTGGAAACACCATATATTTT. Amino acid sequence: CASGITHVGAGNTIYF.